The T cell receptor (beta chain) under discussion was sequenced for a study of T cell responses to AZD1222 COVID-19 vaccine (dated by TCRdb to 2020 to 2023). Broadly, across the study: AZD1222 recipients given second doses at about 4 weeks or at about 12 weeks were pooled, since spike-specific TCR depth and breadth were not found to differ between the two schedules. TCR sequencing was performed for 233 trial participants, of whom some 200 were given two doses of AZD1222 and some 26 were given two doses of MenACWY control vaccine. Trial participants were enrolled by age into 18-55, 56-69 and 70-plus year subgroups, with approximately 160, 26 and 62 TCR-sequenced participants respectively. The investigation overall reported the following: The whole spike protein was spanned by vaccine-associated CD4 TCRs, and dominant responses were seen in regions 160-218 and 743-854. No day 14 peak-response samples were available, so repertoires were characterized only after the peak T cell response. Conclusions about previously exposed vaccinees are limited, since just six AZD1222 recipients were seropositive for SARS-CoV-2 at baseline. Epitopes outside the regions mutated in the B.1.351 and B.1.1.7 variants were reportedly recognized by nearly half of the unique spike-specific TCRs. In the small 56-69-year group, the increase in depth fell short of significance, most likely because of low power. Participants were mostly white British, with more females than males. The authors suggested clonal diversity may have been underestimated. After two AZD1222 doses, spike-specific TCR breadth and depth were significantly higher than at day 0 and than in MenACWY recipients.

CDR1 MNHNY and CDR2 SVGAGI are derived from the germline V gene (reference sequence). Its CDR3 holds 15 amino acids, cysteine through phenylalanine. The entry retains the CDR3 DNA only, 45 bases that are in frame from base 1. V is pared back by 6 bases and J by 2 bases, with 14 bases lying between the germline termini. The time point label, read with the paper, signifies: baseline before first vaccination. Samples from vaccinated people were obtained from the UK trials COV001 and COV002, which included a single-blind randomized controlled phase 2/3 trial of AZD1222 (ChAdOx1 nCoV-19) in healthy adults. Trial participant PBMC samples were collected at day 0 and day 28 after the second dose for TCRbeta chain sequencing. The CDR3 regions of human TCRbeta chains were analyzed by immunosequencing. For the original study's pipeline: TCRs in the repertoires were compared against a reference library of SARS-CoV-2-specific TCRs that had been generated with the MIRA antigen-specificity platform. Breadth meant the fraction of unique TCRs that were SARS-CoV-2-associated, whereas depth meant the fraction of total T cells that were SARS-CoV-2-associated. Using the MIRA data, each spike-specific TCR was mapped to the spike region that the TCR reacts to and placed in a CD4 or CD8 class. Log10-transformed breadth and depth values were compared by one-way ANOVA with Sidak's multiple comparisons tests. Held by TCRdb, this immuneACCESS table contains in-frame sequences only and omits some clones. Under half of the omission traces to an unresolved V gene where checked; the cause of the rest is unknown. V and J calls and clone size come straight from that table; D and trimming were deduced from the DNA. The sample data list about 170,000 clones, and 90% of these were observed just once. Approximately 1.5% of the sample is in the top ten clones.

As concerns this clone: The specificity of this receptor is unknown. Per-nucleotide qualities are absent, and no much larger clonotype sits a single base away.

The TCR was taken from an adult in good health. The chain uses TRBV6-6 and TRBJ1-5, with no reliable assignment of the D segment. The material was peripheral blood, obtained on day 0 of AZD1222 vaccination. The CDR3 protein: CASSEGLIGNQPQHF. The DNA sequence is given as TGTGCCAGCAGCGAGGGTTTAATTGGCAATCAGCCCCAGCATTTT.